This T cell receptor beta chain was sequenced in a study of blood T cell repertoires in COVID-19. Trimming stripped 1 base from V and 3 bases from J, with 10 bases between. The germline CDR1 and CDR2 sequences are MGHRA and YSYEKL. This CDR3 region has 14 residues. Some clones are missing from TCRdb's copy, which holds only in-frame ones; the method was immunoSEQ multiplex PCR. The sample lists approximately 380,000 clones; 85% were seen once. The chain employs TRBV4-1 and TRBJ2-7, with D tentatively TRBD1 (6 bases). This clonotype was obtained from a woman in her late teens or twenties with acute or convalescent COVID-19. The sequenced sample was peripheral blood. For the CDR3, the DNA is TGCGCCAGCAGCCAAGGGACAGAGGGCTACGAGCAGTACTTC. It yields the protein CASSQGTEGYEQYF.